A single sample is the source of the 12 T cell receptor beta chains below, sequenced in a study of T cell clones after liver transplantation. Profiled with immunoSEQ multiplex PCR; TCRdb holds only in-frame clones, not every one. This table has about 85,000 clones, around four fifths appearing once. The sequencing used CD4+ T cells from blood, collected around 42 months after liver transplant. The receptors stem from a human patient who received a liver transplant. Some T cells may be graft donor cells.

This clone has just one count. J is TRBJ2-7 and V is TRBV27; 10 nucleotides match TRBD2. Trimming took 2 bases from V and 3 from J; bases not matched to a gene: 10. The CDR3 spans 17 residues. Germline CDR1 MNHEY, CDR2 SMNVEV (reference sequence). The CDR3: CASSLGVAGGHGYEQYF. Written as DNA, the CDR3 is TGTGCCAGCAGTTTAGGGGTAGCGGGAGGACATGGCTACGAGCAGTACTTC.

The chain recombines TRBV28 with TRBJ2-1; 14 bases line up with TRBD2. Losses at the gene ends were 4 bases for V and 7 bases for J; bases not matched to a gene: 6. This CDR3 region has 16 residues. CDR1 MDHEN and CDR2 SYDVKM come from the germline V gene. For the CDR3, the DNA is TGTGCCAGCAGTTCGGGGACTAGCGGGAGTTGGAATGAGCAGTTCTTC. Translated: CASSSGTSGSWNEQFF. Combining the CDR3 with reference TRBV28 and TRBJ2-1 gives the whole variable domain DVKVTQSSRYLVKRTGEKVFLECVQDMDHENMFWYRQDPGLGLRLIYFSYDVKMKEKGDIPEGYSVSREKKERFSLILESASTNQTSMYLCASSSGTSGSWNEQFFGPGTRLTVL.

V and J are TRBV5-4 and TRBJ2-2; 14 bases fit TRBD2. The junction had 5 bases not matched to a gene; V was cut back by 3 bases and J by 7 bases. CDR3 length: 16 residues. Germline CDR1 and CDR2: SGHNT and YYREEE (reference sequence). The CDR3 DNA reads TGTGCCAGCAGCTCGGGCGGGACTAGCGGGAGCGGGGAGCTGTTTTTT. It specifies CASSSGGTSGSGELFF. Complete variable domain (other parts from reference TRBV5-4 and TRBJ2-2): ETGVTQSPTHLIKTRGQQVTLRCSSQSGHNTVSWYQQALGQGPQFIFQYYREEENGRGNFPPRFSGLQFPNYSSELNVNALELDDSALYLCASSSGGTSGSGELFFGEGSRLTVL.

This clone was seen a single time. The V gene is TRBV27, the J gene TRBJ2-1, with TRBD2 as a possible D gene (5 bases). Trimming left V 6 bases short and J 2 bases short, with 14 bases between. The CDR3 is 15 amino acids. CDR1 MNHEY and CDR2 SMNVEV come from the germline V gene (reference sequence). CDR3 protein: CASRKERQTYNEQFF. In DNA form, the CDR3 reads TGTGCCAGCAGAAAGGAGCGGCAAACCTACAATGAGCAGTTCTTC.

The J gene is TRBJ2-5, the V gene TRBV7-2; no clear D. This CDR3 comprises 14 residues. The ends were cut back, 1 base at V and 4 bases at J, with 10 bases in the middle. Germline assignment: CDR1 SGHTA and CDR2 FQGNSA. CDR3 nucleotides: TGTGCCAGCAGCTTAGTGTCAACCCGAGAGACCCAGTACTTC. Translation gives CASSLVSTRETQYF.

The V and J genes are TRBV10-2 and TRBJ1-5; D gene uncertain. With 7 bases removed from V and 1 base from J, the gap between germline ends came to 8 bases. CDR3 length: 13 amino acids. The germline V gene has CDR1 WSHSY and CDR2 SAAADI. CDR3 in amino acids: CASTYFSNQPQHF. CDR3 DNA: TGCGCCAGCACCTACTTCAGCAATCAGCCCCAGCATTTT.

The rearrangement joins TRBV6-5 to TRBJ1-2; the D gene is possibly TRBD1 (6 bases). V shed 7 bases and J shed 8 bases, with 14 bases lying between them. The CDR3 is 12 residues long. CDR1 is MNHEY and CDR2 is SVGAGI in the germline V gene. Here the CDR3 DNA reads TGTGCCAGCACCACGGGGGGCGACGGCTACACCTTC. Encoded protein: CASTTGGDGYTF.

The rearrangement joins TRBV7-9 to TRBJ2-5; TRBD1 or TRBD2 may be the D gene (5 bases each). Trimming removed 1 base from V and 4 bases from J, with 10 bases in between. From germline, CDR1 is SEHNR and CDR2 FQNEAQ (reference sequence). There are 14 residues in the CDR3. The CDR3 DNA reads TGTGCCAGCAGCTTAGGGGTTGGGGGAGAGACCCAGTACTTC. It specifies CASSLGVGGETQYF.

This chain connects TRBV4-3 to TRBJ2-1, with D perhaps TRBD1 (6 bases). This CDR3 region has 13 residues. V lost 2 bases to trimming and J lost 7 bases, with 9 bases between them. CDR1 and CDR2 from the germline V gene are LGHNA and YSLEER. In DNA, the CDR3 is TGCGCCAGCAGCCAAAAACAGGGTAATGAGCAGTTCTTC. Translated, it gives CASSQKQGNEQFF.

The chain is built from TRBV7-3 and TRBJ2-5; no clear D. Trimming pared 3 bases from V and 2 bases from J, leaving 7 bases between. There are 13 residues in the CDR3. Germline V lookup: CDR1 SGHTA, CDR2 FQGTGA. The CDR3 spells CASSFVLQETQYF. The CDR3 bases are TGTGCCAGCAGCTTTGTCTTACAAGAGACCCAGTACTTC.

The genes are TRBV5-1 and TRBJ1-1, with a possible D match to TRBD1 (5 bases). CDR1 is SGHRS, CDR2 YFSETQ, per germline. Trimming pared 0 bases from V and 2 bases from J, leaving 14 bases between. CDR3 length: 16 amino acids. CDR3: CASSLAQGARNTEAFF. The CDR3 nucleotides are TGCGCCAGCAGCTTGGCTCAAGGGGCGCGAAACACTGAAGCTTTCTTT.

The rearrangement joins TRBV6-6 to TRBJ1-2; D remains unclear. Germline V gene sequence: CDR1 MNHNY, CDR2 SVGAGI (reference sequence). Trimming removed 6 bases at V and 1 base at J, with 6 bases between. This CDR3 comprises 12 residues. The CDR3 loop is CASRTNNYGYTF. DNA of the CDR3: TGTGCCAGCAGAACCAATAACTATGGCTACACCTTC.